This T cell receptor (beta chain) emerged from a study of T-cell memory formation after mild COVID-19 (dated by TCRdb to the early 2020s). Background for the entire study: Most TCR sequence clusters were specific to one of the two donors. In a couple of donors, T-cell clones that expanded and contracted after mild COVID-19 were followed by sequencing TCRalpha and TCRbeta repertoires longitudinally. Two young, previously healthy adult volunteers, one female and one male, were included in the cohort. Overall results and qualifications from the work: Contracting CD4+ clones were found mainly in CM and EM memory subsets, while CD8+ clones were enriched in EMRA. Some responding clones were detected in pre-infection memory, which suggested that pre-existing cross-reactive memory T cells had joined the SARS-CoV-2 response. The second-wave clones that peaked on day 37 were not confirmed to be SARS-CoV-2 specific. Only two mild cases were covered in the study, and larger cohorts including severe cases with pre-infection samples were considered necessary. Clones contracting from day 15 to 85 had balanced CD4/CD8 phenotypes, while a second wave expanding from day 15 to 37 was biased towards CD4+.

The sequencing machine was an Illumina NovaSeq 6000. cDNA libraries for TCRalpha and TCRbeta were prepared by 5'RACE using constant-segment primers, with sample barcodes and unique molecular identifiers added. RNA was extracted from every sample with Trizol reagent. Library amplification was performed in two PCR steps, and a second sample barcode and Illumina TruSeq adapters were introduced in the second step. The libraries were sequenced on an Illumina NovaSeq using 2 x 150 bp paired-end reads. The authors' pipeline ran thus. With migec v1.2.7, reads were demultiplexed and then collapsed into UMI-guided consensus sequences. Using mixcr v2.1.11, UMI consensuses were aligned to TRA and TRB V and J templates and then assembled into clonotypes. Clonotypes were classified as expanded or contracted when called significant by both edgeR and NoisET, with noise models trained on biological replicates. edgeR calls used a false discovery rate-adjusted p below 0.01 and a log2 fold-change threshold of 1. As an exploratory analysis of dynamics, PCA with hierarchical clustering was applied to max-normalized trajectories of the 1000 most abundant clonotypes. Separately sequenced CD4+ and CD8+ repertoires were used to assign a CD4 or CD8 phenotype to each responding clone. TCRdb passed the public sequencing reads through fastp at Q25 and MiXCR, retaining productive beta sequences. Rows are unified per CDR3 protein, each entry keeping the most common DNA and genes. The V and J calls follow TCRdb's processing rather than the paper's. The sample includes roughly 400,000 distinct CDR3 sequences, with 20% to 25% observed a single time. Clones ranked in the top ten supply around 8.8% of the sample.

This clonotype was recorded a few times. Its antigen is currently not known. No clone much larger than this one lies a single base away; base qualities are absent. Ficoll-Paque density gradient centrifugation was used to isolate PBMCs. CDR1 and CDR2 are drawn from the germline V gene: SGHTA, FQGNSA. V and J are truncated by 5 bases and 6 bases respectively, leaving an intervening sequence of 22 bases. The CDR3 sequence holds 16 residues, the cysteine and phenylalanine included. The read is trimmed to its CDR3 DNA, 48 bases read in frame from base 1. The sequencing sample was made of PBMCs or a T cell subset sorted from them (not recorded which). The TCR comes from an adult woman who had mild COVID-19 (a few samples of this study predate the infection). The sample titles of this study are shuffled in the database, so cell type and time point are left out; the donor was told from shared clones. This receptor chain uses TRBV7-2 and TRBJ1-2, with the D segment identity uncertain. In nucleotide form, the sequence is TGTGCCAGCAGCCCCACCGGGCCGGGCGTGATAGATGGCTACACCTTC. This gives the protein CASSPTGPGVIDGYTF.